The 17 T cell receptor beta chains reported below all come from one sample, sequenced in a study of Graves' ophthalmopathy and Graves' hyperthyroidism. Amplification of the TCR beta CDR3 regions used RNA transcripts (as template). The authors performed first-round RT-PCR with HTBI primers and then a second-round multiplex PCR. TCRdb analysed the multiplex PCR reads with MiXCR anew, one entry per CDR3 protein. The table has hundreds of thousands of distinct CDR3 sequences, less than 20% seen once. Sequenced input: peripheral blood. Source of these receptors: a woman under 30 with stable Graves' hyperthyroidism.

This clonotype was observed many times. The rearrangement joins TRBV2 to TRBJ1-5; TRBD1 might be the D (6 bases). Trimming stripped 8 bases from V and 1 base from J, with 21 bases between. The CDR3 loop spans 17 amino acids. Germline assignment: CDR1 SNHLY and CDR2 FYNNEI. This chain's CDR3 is CASEGGEGSRSNQPQHF. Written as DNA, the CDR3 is TGTGCCAGCGAGGGGGGGGAGGGCAGTCGGAGCAATCAGCCCCAGCATTTT.

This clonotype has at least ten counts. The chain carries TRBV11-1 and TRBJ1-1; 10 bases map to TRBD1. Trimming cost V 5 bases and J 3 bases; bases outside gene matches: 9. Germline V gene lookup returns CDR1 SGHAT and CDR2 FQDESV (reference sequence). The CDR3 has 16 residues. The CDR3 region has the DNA TGTGCCAGCAGCCTCAACTACGGGACAGGGGACACTGAAGCTTTCTTT. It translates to CASSLNYGTGDTEAFF.

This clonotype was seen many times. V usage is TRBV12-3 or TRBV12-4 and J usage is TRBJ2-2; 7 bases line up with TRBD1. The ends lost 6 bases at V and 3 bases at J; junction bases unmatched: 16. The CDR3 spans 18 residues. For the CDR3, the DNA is TGTGCCAGCAGCCCCCGCCCAGGGGGAGTTCTTGACACCGGGGAGCTGTTTTTT. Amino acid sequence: CASSPRPGGVLDTGELFF.

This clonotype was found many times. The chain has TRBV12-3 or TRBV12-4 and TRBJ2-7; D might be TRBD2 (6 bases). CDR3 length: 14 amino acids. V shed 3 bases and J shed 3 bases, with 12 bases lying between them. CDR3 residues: CASSLRDGGYEQYF. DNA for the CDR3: TGTGCCAGCAGTTTGCGGGACGGGGGCTACGAGCAGTACTTC.

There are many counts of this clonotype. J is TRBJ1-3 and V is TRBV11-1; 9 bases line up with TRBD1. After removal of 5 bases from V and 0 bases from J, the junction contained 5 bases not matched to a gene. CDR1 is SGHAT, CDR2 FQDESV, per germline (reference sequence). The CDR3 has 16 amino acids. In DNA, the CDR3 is TGTGCCAGCAGCGGGGGGACAGGGCCCTCTGGAAACACCATATATTTT. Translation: CASSGGTGPSGNTIYF.

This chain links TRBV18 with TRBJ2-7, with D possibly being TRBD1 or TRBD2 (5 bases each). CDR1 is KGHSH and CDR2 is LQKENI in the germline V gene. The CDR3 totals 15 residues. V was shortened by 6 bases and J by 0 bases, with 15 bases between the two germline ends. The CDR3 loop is CASSLGTDGSYEQYF. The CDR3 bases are TGTGCCAGCTCCCTCGGGACGGACGGCTCCTACGAGCAGTACTTC.

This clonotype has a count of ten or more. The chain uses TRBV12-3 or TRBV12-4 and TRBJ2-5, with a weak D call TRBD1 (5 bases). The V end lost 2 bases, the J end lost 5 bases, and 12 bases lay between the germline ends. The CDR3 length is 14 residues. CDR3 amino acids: CASSLRTYRETQYF. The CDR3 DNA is TGTGCCAGCAGTTTAAGGACATACAGGGAGACCCAGTACTTC.

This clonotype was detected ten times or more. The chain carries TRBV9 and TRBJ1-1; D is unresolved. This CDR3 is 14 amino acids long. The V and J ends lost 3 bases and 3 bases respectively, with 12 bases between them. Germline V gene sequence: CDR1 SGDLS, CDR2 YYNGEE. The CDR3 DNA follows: TGTGCCAGCAGCGAGTATCCCCGGGACACTGAAGCTTTCTTT. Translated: CASSEYPRDTEAFF.

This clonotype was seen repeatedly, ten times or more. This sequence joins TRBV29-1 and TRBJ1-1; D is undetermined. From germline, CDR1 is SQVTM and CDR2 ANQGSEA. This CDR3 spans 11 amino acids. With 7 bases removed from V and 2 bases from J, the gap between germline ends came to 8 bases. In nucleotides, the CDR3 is TGCAGCGCAGAGTACAACACTGAAGCTTTCTTT. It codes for CSAEYNTEAFF.

The CDR3 bases are TGTGCCAGCAGCTTAGCTGGACAGGCATCCTACGAGCAGTACTTC. This translates into CASSLAGQASYEQYF. This chain links TRBV7-2 with TRBJ2-7; TRBD1 matches 7 bases. V was clipped by 0 bases and J by 1 base; unmatched bases: 3. The CDR3 has 15 amino acids. The V gene's germline CDR1 is SGHTA and CDR2 FQGNSA.

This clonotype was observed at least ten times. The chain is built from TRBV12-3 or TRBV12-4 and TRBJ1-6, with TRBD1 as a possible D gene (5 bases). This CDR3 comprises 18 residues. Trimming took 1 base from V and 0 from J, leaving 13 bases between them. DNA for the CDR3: TGTGCCAGCAGTTTAGAGACAGCACTAAGCTCCTATAATTCACCCCTCCACTTT. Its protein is CASSLETALSSYNSPLHF.

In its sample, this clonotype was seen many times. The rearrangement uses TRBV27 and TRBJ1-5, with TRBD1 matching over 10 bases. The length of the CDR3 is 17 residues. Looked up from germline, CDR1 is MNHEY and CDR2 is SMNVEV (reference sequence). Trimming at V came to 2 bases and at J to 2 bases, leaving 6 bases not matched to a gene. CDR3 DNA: TGTGCCAGCAGTTTAAGTGGGACAGGGGCCCGCAATCAGCCCCAGCATTTT. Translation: CASSLSGTGARNQPQHF.

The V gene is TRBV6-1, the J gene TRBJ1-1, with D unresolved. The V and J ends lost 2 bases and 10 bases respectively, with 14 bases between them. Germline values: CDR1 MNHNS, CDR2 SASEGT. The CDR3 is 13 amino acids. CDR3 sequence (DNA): TGTGCCAGCAGTGAACTAGAAGGGCCTGGAGCTTTCTTT. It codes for CASSELEGPGAFF.

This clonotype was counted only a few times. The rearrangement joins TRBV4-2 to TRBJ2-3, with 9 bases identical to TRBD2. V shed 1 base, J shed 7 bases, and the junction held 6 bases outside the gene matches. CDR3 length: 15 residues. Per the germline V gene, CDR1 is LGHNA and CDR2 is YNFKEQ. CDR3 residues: CASSQVGGGVHTQYF. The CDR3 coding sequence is TGTGCCAGCAGCCAAGTTGGCGGGGGGGTACATACGCAGTATTTT.

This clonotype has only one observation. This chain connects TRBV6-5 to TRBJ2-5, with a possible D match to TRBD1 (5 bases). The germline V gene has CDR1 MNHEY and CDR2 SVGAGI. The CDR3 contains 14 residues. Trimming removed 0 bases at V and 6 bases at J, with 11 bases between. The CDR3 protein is CASSYSQGSKTQYF. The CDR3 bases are TGTGCCAGCAGTTACTCGCAGGGTTCAAAGACCCAGTACTTC.

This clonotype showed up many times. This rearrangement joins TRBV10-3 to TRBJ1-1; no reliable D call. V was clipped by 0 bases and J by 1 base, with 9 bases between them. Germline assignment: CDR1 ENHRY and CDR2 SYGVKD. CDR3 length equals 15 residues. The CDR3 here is CAISESQGANTEAFF. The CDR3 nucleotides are TGTGCCATCAGTGAGTCACAAGGAGCGAACACTGAAGCTTTCTTT.

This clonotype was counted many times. The CDR3 reads CASSSIQGIYGYTF. The CDR3 bases are TGTGCCAGCAGCTCTATACAGGGGATCTATGGCTACACCTTC. The V and J genes are TRBV11-2 and TRBJ1-2, with TRBD1 identical over 7 bases. Germline-derived CDR1 and CDR2 are SGHAT and FQNNGV. Losses at the gene ends were 4 bases for V and 4 bases for J; bases not matched to a gene: 6. There are 14 residues in the CDR3.